The next 4 T cell receptor beta chains were all read from a single sample in a study of PD-L1 blockade in urothelial cancer. The time point is: pretreatment peripheral blood. Libraries were prepared by immunoSEQ multiplex PCR; TCRdb keeps only in-frame clonotypes and omits some of them. The repertoire holds about 63,000 clones, with about four fifths as singletons. The sequenced sample was PBMCs, obtained around atezolizumab (anti-PD-L1) treatment. These receptors came from a man aged 65 to 85 with urothelial cancer.

DNA of the CDR3: TGTGCCAGCAGCTCGGGGACAGCAGCTCTTAATCAGCCCCAGCATTTT. Translation gives CASSSGTAALNQPQHF. The gene calls are TRBV7-8 and TRBJ1-5; TRBD1 matches 7 bases. Per germline, CDR1 SGHVS and CDR2 FQNEAQ. V shed 4 bases and J 4 bases; nucleotides not matched to a gene: 10. The CDR3 is 16 residues long. The complete variable domain, with remaining parts taken from reference TRBV7-8 and TRBJ1-5, reads GAGVSQSPRYKVAKRGQDVALRCDPISGHVSLFWYQQALGQGPEFLTYFQNEAQLDKSGLPSDRFFAERPEGSVSTLKIQRTQQEDSAVYLCASSSGTAALNQPQHFGDGTRLSIL.

This chain connects TRBV19 to TRBJ2-1; D uncertain. Trimming left V 4 bases short and J 2 bases short, with 15 bases between. The CDR3 spans 16 residues. Germline CDR1 is LNHDA and CDR2 is SQIVND (reference sequence). The CDR3 loop is CASSTDPEDPYNEQFF. CDR3 in DNA: TGTGCCAGTAGTACCGACCCAGAGGATCCCTACAATGAGCAGTTCTTC. Variable domain in full (rest from reference TRBV19 and TRBJ2-1): DGGITQSPKYLFRKEGQNVTLSCEQNLNHDAMYWYRQDPGQGLRLIYYSQIVNDFQKGDIAEGYSVSREKKESFPLTVTSAQKNPTAFYLCASSTDPEDPYNEQFFGPGTRLTVL.

The V gene is TRBV5-4, the J gene TRBJ2-2, with TRBD2 identical over 8 bases. Germline CDR1 is SGHNT and CDR2 is YYREEE (reference sequence). The length of the CDR3 is 16 residues. V dropped 5 bases and J dropped 0; count of bases not matched to a gene: 6. This CDR3 reads CASRPTAGANTGELFF. The CDR3 DNA sequence: TGTGCCAGCAGGCCCACAGCGGGGGCGAACACCGGGGAGCTGTTTTTT.

The CDR3 loop reads CASSQPRDRVKSGGYTF. For the CDR3, the DNA is TGTGCCAGCAGCCAACCCCGGGACAGGGTAAAATCAGGTGGCTACACCTTC. This chain uses TRBV28 with TRBJ1-2, with TRBD1 matching 9 bases. V lost 6 bases, J lost 7 bases, and 18 bases stayed unmatched. CDR1 and CDR2 from the germline V gene are MDHEN and SYDVKM. CDR3 length equals 17 residues.